Listed below are T cell receptor beta chains from one sample, sequenced in a study of cytomegalovirus exposure and HLA in healthy donors. Sequenced by immunoSEQ multiplex PCR; TCRdb stores in-frame clones only, minus some. There are nearly 110,000 clones in the sample; 75% occur only once, and roughly 2.5% lies in the top ten. Sequenced material: PBMCs. The receptors shown here come from a man between 35 and 55 years old in good health and CMV-seronegative. Both conserved end residues are part of each CDR3. D genes are given only for firm matches. A clone size is listed for some rows: how often the clone was seen (once, few, many), or a class if it is expanded.

>TRBJ1-2|NA|TRBV10-2|16|NA
TGCGCCAGCAATCCTACCTTAGGACGGGATAACTATGGCTACACCTTC
CASNPTLGRDNYGYTF
>TRBJ2-7|NA|TRBV5-1|15|NA
TGCGCCAGCAGCTTGGGGCCACAGGAGACCTACGAGCAGTACTTC
CASSLGPQETYEQYF
>TRBJ2-5|once|TRBV5-1|13|TRBD1
TGCGCCAGCAGCTCCGGGACAGGGGAGACCCAGTACTTC
CASSSGTGETQYF
>TRBJ1-2|NA|TRBV7-9|12|TRBD1
TGTTCCAGCAGAGCAGGGGGGAATGGCTACACCTTC
CSSRAGGNGYTF
>TRBJ2-5|NA|TRBV18|14|NA
TGTGCCAGCTCAACCGGGCCTTCGGGGGAGACCCAGTACTTC
CASSTGPSGETQYF
>TRBJ2-7|NA|TRBV2|12|NA
TGTGCCGGTTCCGCGACTAGTCTTGAGCAGTACTTC
CAGSATSLEQYF
>TRBJ1-5|NA|TRBV28|13|NA
TGTGCCACGTACAGGGAAAGCAATCAGCCCCAGCATTTT
CATYRESNQPQHF
>TRBJ2-5|NA|TRBV11-3|15|NA
TGTGCCAGCAGCTTAGGCGCCGGGGTTCAAGAGACCCAGTACTTC
CASSLGAGVQETQYF
>TRBJ2-1|NA|TRBV10-3|17|TRBD2
TGTGCCATCAGTGACCCGGGACTAGCGGGGGGCCTCAATGAGCAGTTCTTC
CAISDPGLAGGLNEQFF
>TRBJ2-5|NA|TRBV6-5|14|NA
TGTGCCAGCAGTTACTTGGCGGGGCGGGAGACCCAGTACTTC
CASSYLAGRETQYF
>TRBJ1-4|few|TRBV7-9|14|NA
TGTGCCAGCAGCTTAGGACAGACAAATGAAAAACTGTTTTTT
CASSLGQTNEKLFF
>TRBJ2-1|NA|TRBV5-1|15|TRBD1
TGCGCCAGCAGCTTGAGGACAGGGGACCTCAATGAGCAGTTCTTC
CASSLRTGDLNEQFF
>TRBJ2-3|NA|TRBV19|16|TRBD1
TGTGCCAGTAGTATTAGGGGGCTAGCCCCCACAGATACGCAGTATTTT
CASSIRGLAPTDTQYF
>TRBJ1-1|NA|TRBV6-6|15|NA
TGTGCCAGCAGTTACTCGATGAGAGGAGAAAGGGAAGCTTTCTTT
CASSYSMRGEREAFF
>TRBJ1-1|NA|TRBV5-5|14|NA
TGTGCCAGCAGCTCTACAGTACCGAACACTGAAGCTTTCTTT
CASSSTVPNTEAFF
>TRBJ2-1|NA|TRBV5-1|17|TRBD2
TGCGCCAGCAGCTTGGCACTAGCGGGGGGGGGATTCGATGAGCAGTTCTTC
CASSLALAGGGFDEQFF